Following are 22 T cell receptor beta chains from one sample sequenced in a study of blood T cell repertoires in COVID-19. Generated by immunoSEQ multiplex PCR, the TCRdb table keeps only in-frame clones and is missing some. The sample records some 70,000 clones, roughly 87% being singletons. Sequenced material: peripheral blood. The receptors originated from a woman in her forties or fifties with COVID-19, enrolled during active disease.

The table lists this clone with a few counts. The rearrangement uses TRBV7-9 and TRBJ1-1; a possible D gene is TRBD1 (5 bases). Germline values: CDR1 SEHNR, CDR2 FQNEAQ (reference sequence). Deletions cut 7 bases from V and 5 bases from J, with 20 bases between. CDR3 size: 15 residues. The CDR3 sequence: CASTGYGGSVTEAFF. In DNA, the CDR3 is TGTGCCAGCACCGGGTACGGGGGTTCGGTGACTGAAGCTTTCTTT.

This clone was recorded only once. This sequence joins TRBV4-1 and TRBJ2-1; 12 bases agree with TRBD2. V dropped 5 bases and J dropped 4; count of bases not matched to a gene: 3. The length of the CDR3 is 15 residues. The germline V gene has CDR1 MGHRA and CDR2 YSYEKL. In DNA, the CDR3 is TGCGCCAGCAGCAAGACTAGCGGGAGTTACAATGAGCAGTTCTTC. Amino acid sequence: CASSKTSGSYNEQFF.

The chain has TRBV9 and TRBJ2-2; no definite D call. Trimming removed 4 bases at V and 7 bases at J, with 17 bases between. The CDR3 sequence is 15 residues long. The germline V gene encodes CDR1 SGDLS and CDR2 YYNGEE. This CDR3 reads CASSPWAGLGGELFF. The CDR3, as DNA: TGTGCCAGCAGCCCCTGGGCAGGTCTGGGCGGGGAGCTGTTTTTT.

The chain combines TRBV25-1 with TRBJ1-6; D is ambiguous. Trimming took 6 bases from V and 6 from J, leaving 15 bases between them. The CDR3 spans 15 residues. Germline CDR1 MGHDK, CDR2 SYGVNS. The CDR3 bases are TGTGCCAGCAGCGTCAGCGTGTCTTCTAATTCACCCCTCCACTTT. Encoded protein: CASSVSVSSNSPLHF.

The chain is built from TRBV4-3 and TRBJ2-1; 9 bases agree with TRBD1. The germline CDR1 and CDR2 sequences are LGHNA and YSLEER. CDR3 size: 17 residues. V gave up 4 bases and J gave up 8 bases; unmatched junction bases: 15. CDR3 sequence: CASSRLTGDRGGDEQFF. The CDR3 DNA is TGCGCCAGCAGCCGCCTGACGGGCGACAGGGGGGGGGATGAGCAGTTCTTC.

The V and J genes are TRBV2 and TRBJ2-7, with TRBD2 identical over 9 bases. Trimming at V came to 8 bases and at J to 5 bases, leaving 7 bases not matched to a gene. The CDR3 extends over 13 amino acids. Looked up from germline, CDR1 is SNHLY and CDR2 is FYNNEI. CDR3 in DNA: TGTGCCAGCTTAGGACTAGCGAAAAACGAGCAGTACTTC. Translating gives CASLGLAKNEQYF.

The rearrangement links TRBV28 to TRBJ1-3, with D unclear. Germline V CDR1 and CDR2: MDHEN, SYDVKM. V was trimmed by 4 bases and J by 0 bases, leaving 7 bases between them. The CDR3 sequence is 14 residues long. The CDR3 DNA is TGTGCCAGCAGTTCAATACTCTCTGGAAACACCATATATTTT. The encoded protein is CASSSILSGNTIYF.

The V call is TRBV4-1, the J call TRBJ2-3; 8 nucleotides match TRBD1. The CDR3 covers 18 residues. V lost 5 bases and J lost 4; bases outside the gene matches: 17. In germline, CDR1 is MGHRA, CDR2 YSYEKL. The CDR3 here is CASSARGLQGEVSDTQYF. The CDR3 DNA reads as TGCGCCAGCAGCGCCCGAGGACTACAGGGGGAAGTTTCAGATACGCAGTATTTT.

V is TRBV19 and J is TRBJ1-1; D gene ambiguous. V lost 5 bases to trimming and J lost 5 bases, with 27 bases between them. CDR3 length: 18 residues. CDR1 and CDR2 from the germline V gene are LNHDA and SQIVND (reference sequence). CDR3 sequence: CASSFPPTWGSERTEAFF. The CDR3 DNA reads TGTGCCAGTAGTTTCCCCCCAACCTGGGGATCAGAGCGGACTGAAGCTTTCTTT.

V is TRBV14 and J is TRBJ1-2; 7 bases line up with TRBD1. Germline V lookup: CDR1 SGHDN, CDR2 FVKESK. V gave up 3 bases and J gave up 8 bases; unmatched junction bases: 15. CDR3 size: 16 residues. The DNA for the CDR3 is TGTGCCAGCAGCCAGAGACTTACAGGGGAAGTCGGCGGCTACACCTTC. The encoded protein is CASSQRLTGEVGGYTF.

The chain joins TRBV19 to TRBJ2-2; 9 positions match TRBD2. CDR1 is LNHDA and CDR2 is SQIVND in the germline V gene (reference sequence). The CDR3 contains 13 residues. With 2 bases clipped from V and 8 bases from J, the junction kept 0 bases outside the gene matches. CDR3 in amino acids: CASSILAGGELFF. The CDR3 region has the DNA TGTGCCAGTAGTATACTAGCGGGAGGGGAGCTGTTTTTT.

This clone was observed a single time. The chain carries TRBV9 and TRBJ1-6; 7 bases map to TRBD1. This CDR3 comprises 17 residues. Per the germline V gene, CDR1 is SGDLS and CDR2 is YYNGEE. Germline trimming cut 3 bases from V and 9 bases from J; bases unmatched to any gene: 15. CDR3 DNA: TGTGCCAGCAGCGCGACCCACCAGACAGGGATAGGTTCACCCCTCCACTTT. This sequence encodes CASSATHQTGIGSPLHF.

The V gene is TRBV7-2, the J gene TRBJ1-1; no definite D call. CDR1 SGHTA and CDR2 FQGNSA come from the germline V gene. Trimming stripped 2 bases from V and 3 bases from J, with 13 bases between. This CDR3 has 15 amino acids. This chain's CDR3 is CASSLWAGGDTEAFF. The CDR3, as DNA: TGTGCCAGCAGCTTATGGGCAGGAGGAGACACTGAAGCTTTCTTT.

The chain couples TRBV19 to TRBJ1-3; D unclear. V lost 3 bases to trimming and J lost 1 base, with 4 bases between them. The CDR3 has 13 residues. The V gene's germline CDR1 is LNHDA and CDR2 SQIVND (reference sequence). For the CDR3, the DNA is TGTGCCAGTAGTATCGGGTCTGGAAACACCATATATTTT. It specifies CASSIGSGNTIYF.

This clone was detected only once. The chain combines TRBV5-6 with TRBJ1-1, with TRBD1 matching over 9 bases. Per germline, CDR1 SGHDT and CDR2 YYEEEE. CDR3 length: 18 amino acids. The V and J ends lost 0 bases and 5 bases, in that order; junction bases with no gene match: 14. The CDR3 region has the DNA TGTGCCAGCAGCTTGGGGTGGACAGGGGCCACGAGGGAGACTGAAGCTTTCTTT. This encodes CASSLGWTGATRETEAFF.

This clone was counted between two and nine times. CDR3 region: CASSKGFEQYF. The DNA for the CDR3 is TGTGCCAGCAGCAAGGGGTTCGAGCAGTACTTC. The chain combines TRBV14 with TRBJ2-7, with D maybe TRBD1 (5 bases). The germline CDR1 and CDR2 sequences are SGHDN and FVKESK. CDR3 length equals 11 residues. Trimming cost V 5 bases and J 6 bases, with 8 bases left between them.

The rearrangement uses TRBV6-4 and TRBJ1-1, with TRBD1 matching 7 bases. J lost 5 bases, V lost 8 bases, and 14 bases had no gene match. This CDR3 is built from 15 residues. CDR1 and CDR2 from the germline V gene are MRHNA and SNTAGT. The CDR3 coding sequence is TGTGCCAGCTTGGGGACGGCACAGGGGAAGACTGAAGCTTTCTTT. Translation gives CASLGTAQGKTEAFF.

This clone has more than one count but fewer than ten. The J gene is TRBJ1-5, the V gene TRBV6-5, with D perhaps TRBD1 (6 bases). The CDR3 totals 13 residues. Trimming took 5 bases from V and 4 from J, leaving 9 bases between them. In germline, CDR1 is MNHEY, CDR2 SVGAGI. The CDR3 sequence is CASSPRGNQPQHF. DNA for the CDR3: TGTGCCAGCAGTCCCAGGGGAAATCAGCCCCAGCATTTT.

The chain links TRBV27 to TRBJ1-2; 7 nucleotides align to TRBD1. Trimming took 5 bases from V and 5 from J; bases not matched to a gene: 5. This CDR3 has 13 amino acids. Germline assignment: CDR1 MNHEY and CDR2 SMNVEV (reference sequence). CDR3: CASSRDRLYGYTF. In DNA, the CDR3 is TGTGCCAGCAGTCGGGACAGATTATATGGCTACACCTTC.

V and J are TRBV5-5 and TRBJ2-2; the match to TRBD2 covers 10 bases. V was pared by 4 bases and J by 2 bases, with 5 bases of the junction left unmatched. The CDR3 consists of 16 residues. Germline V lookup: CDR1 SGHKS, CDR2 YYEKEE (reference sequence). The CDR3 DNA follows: TGTGCCAGCAGCCCCTGGACTAGCGGTAACACCGGGGAGCTGTTTTTT. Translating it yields CASSPWTSGNTGELFF.

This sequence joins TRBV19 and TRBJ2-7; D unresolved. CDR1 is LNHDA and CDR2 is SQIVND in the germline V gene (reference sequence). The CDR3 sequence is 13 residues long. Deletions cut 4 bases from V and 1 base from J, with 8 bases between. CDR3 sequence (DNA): TGTGCCAGTAGTACTAGTTTTTCCTACGAGCAGTACTTC. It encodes CASSTSFSYEQYF.

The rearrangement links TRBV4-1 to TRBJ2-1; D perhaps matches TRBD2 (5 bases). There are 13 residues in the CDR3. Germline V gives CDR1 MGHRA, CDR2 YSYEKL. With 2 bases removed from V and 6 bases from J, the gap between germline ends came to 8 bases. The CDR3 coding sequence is TGCGCCAGCAGCCAATCGGGAATCAATGAGCAGTTCTTC. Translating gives CASSQSGINEQFF.